The entry that follows covers one TCR beta chain sequence. The target antigen is unknown. The data originate from a study of shared clonotypes between healthy human individuals. Study-wide findings and caveats: Naive subsets usually exceeded memory subsets in estimated richness. The study's rarefaction showed incomplete sorted-subset sequencing despite large depth. The study found about 5.1% of naive CD4 clonotypes shared across several donors.

V shed 2 bases, J shed 10 bases, and the junction held 6 bases outside the gene matches. This CDR3 is 13 amino acids long. CDR1 is ENHRY, CDR2 SYGVKD, per germline. The method was immunoSEQ multiplex PCR; TCRdb's version includes in-frame clones alone and lacks a portion of them. This table holds around 2.3 million clones, approximately 96% found once. V gene TRBV10-3 combines with J gene TRBJ2-3; TRBD2 matches 7 bases. The sequenced material came from naive CD4+ T cells sorted from blood. Described subset: CD45RA+ positively selected. The sequence derives from a man between 18 and 29 years old in good health. CDR3 residues: CAISEGTTPSQYF. The CDR3 coding sequence is TGTGCCATCAGTGAGGGGACTACCCCATCGCAGTATTTT.